A selection of T cell receptor beta chains follows, all from one sample in a study of cytomegalovirus exposure and HLA in healthy donors. The protocol was immunoSEQ multiplex PCR, while the TCRdb copy is restricted to in-frame clones and leaves out a portion. The top ten hold 3% to 3.5% of the sample, which has 130,000 or so clones, around 82% seen once. The sequenced material came from PBMCs. The receptors stem from a man between 18 and 35 years old in good health and CMV-seropositive. Each CDR3 is given with its conserved first and last residue. Each record gives: D gene, J gene, V gene, clone size, CDR3 protein, CDR3 DNA. The D gene is left open where the match is weak. Not all rows give a size; the values are once, few, many and, for expanded clones, a class.

>TRBD2|TRBJ2-2|TRBV7-9|.
CASSPSESSGSYTGELFF
TGTGCCAGCAGCCCCAGTGAGAGTAGCGGGAGCTACACCGGGGAGCTGTTTTTT
>TRBD1|TRBJ1-5|TRBV6-1|few
CASSKVGQGGQPQHF
TGTGCCAGCAGCAAGGTTGGACAGGGAGGGCAGCCCCAGCATTTT
>.|TRBJ2-5|TRBV5-1|.
CASSPLMVERYQETQYF
TGCGCCAGCAGCCCACTGATGGTGGAGAGGTACCAAGAGACCCAGTACTTC
>.|TRBJ2-7|TRBV10-1|.
CASAVSVEQYF
TGCGCCAGTGCTGTGTCGGTCGAGCAGTACTTC
>TRBD1|TRBJ1-5|TRBV11-2|.
CASSLAGGPNQPQHF
TGTGCCAGCAGCTTAGCAGGGGGCCCCAATCAGCCCCAGCATTTT
>TRBD2|TRBJ2-6|TRBV19|.
CASSGGGSSGANVLTF
TGTGCCAGTAGTGGGGGGGGGAGCTCTGGGGCCAACGTCCTGACTTTC
>TRBD2|TRBJ2-7|TRBV28|.
CASSGGRALEQYF
TGTGCCAGCAGTGGCGGGAGGGCCCTCGAGCAGTACTTC
>.|TRBJ2-5|TRBV5-1|.
CASSFGGAGELQYF
TGCGCCAGCAGCTTTGGTGGTGCAGGGGAGCTCCAGTACTTC
>TRBD1|TRBJ1-1|TRBV19|once
CASKTGHTEAFF
TGTGCCAGTAAGACAGGGCACACTGAAGCTTTCTTT
>TRBD2|TRBJ2-2|TRBV2|.
CASSWTSGTPNTGELFF
TGTGCCAGCAGTTGGACTAGCGGGACTCCGAACACCGGGGAGCTGTTTTTT
>TRBD2|TRBJ2-7|TRBV28|.
CASSQGRASGVYEQYF
TGTGCCAGCAGCCAAGGTCGGGCTAGCGGGGTATACGAGCAGTACTTC
>.|TRBJ1-4|TRBV28|.
CASTALWAGERTNEKLFF
TGTGCCAGCACCGCGTTATGGGCGGGGGAGAGGACTAATGAAAAACTGTTTTTT
>.|TRBJ1-5|TRBV7-6|.
CASSTSSNQPQHF
TGTGCCAGCAGCACAAGTAGCAATCAGCCCCAGCATTTT
>.|TRBJ1-4|TRBV5-1|.
CASSPQGKGVEKLFF
TGCGCCAGCAGCCCGCAGGGGAAAGGGGTTGAAAAACTGTTTTTT